Following are 6 T cell receptor beta chains from one sample sequenced in a study of OX40 agonist ivuxolimab in advanced cancers. Assay used: immunoSEQ multiplex PCR; TCRdb lists only in-frame clones, some missing. The sample carries approximately 61,000 clones, around 89% recorded once. The sample in question was CD4+ or CD8+ T cells sorted from blood, obtained in a trial of the OX40 agonist ivuxolimab. Source of these receptors: an adult with an advanced solid tumor such as melanoma, head and neck, liver or kidney cancer.

The V call is TRBV11-2, the J call TRBJ1-4, with D tentatively TRBD1 (5 bases). Germline V gene data show CDR1 as SGHAT and CDR2 as FQNNGV. V was shortened by 4 bases and J by 8 bases, with 20 bases between the two germline ends. The CDR3 consists of 16 residues. In nucleotides, the CDR3 is TGTGCCAGCAGCTCAAGGGATCTGGGGCGGTGGGAAAAACTGTTTTTT. Amino acid sequence: CASSSRDLGRWEKLFF.

The chain recombines TRBV7-3 with TRBJ2-1; D might be TRBD2 (6 bases). Trimming left V 4 bases short and J 1 base short, with 11 bases between. CDR1 is SGHTA and CDR2 is FQGTGA in the germline V gene. This CDR3 contains 15 residues. The CDR3 nucleotides are TGTGCCAGCAGCTCAGAAGGAGGGTCCTACAATGAGCAGTTCTTC. Translation: CASSSEGGSYNEQFF.

This sequence joins TRBV6-1 and TRBJ2-3; 9 bases line up with TRBD2. This CDR3 is 17 amino acids long. Trimming removed 1 base from V and 3 bases from J; junction bases left unmatched: 8. Germline CDR1 MNHNS, CDR2 SASEGT. CDR3 sequence (DNA): TGTGCCAGCAGTGAAGATCTAGCGGGAACCCTAACAGATACGCAGTATTTT. This translates into CASSEDLAGTLTDTQYF.

The chain recombines TRBV13 with TRBJ1-2; no reliable D call. With 6 bases removed from V and 2 bases from J, the gap between germline ends came to 7 bases. CDR3 length equals 12 residues. Germline values: CDR1 PRHDT, CDR2 FYEKMQ (reference sequence). CDR3 residues: CASRDTNYGYTF. The CDR3 DNA sequence: TGTGCCAGCAGGGATACGAACTATGGCTACACCTTC.

V usage is TRBV6-1 and J usage is TRBJ2-7; D is possibly TRBD2 (6 bases). Looked up from germline, CDR1 is MNHNS and CDR2 is SASEGT. V was shortened by 1 base and J by 1 base, with 8 bases between the two germline ends. The CDR3 sequence is 14 residues long. The DNA of the CDR3 is TGTGCCAGCAGTGAAGGGGAGGATTCCTACGAGCAGTACTTC. Amino acid sequence: CASSEGEDSYEQYF.

The rearrangement joins TRBV2 to TRBJ2-7; 9 nucleotides match TRBD1. The V segment lost 8 bases and the J segment 6 bases; nucleotides outside the gene matches: 11. CDR1 is SNHLY, CDR2 FYNNEI, per germline. This CDR3 is built from 14 residues. The CDR3 sequence is CASGEQGAGGEQYF. Here the CDR3 DNA reads TGTGCCAGCGGGGAACAGGGGGCCGGCGGCGAGCAGTACTTC.